A single sample is the source of the 32 T cell receptor beta chains below, sequenced in a study of blood T cell repertoires in COVID-19. TCRdb's copy holds only in-frame clones and misses some; the assay was immunoSEQ multiplex PCR. The top ten hold 3% of the sample, which has around 180,000 clones, approximately 79% seen once. The source material was peripheral blood. The receptors were gathered from a woman aged 80 or over with acute or convalescent COVID-19.

This rearrangement joins TRBV28 to TRBJ2-7; TRBD2 might be the D (6 bases). The CDR3 runs to 14 residues. The germline V gene encodes CDR1 MDHEN and CDR2 SYDVKM. The V gene lost 3 bases and the J gene lost 4 bases, with 13 bases spanning the gap. The CDR3 DNA reads as TGTGCCAGCAGTTTGCGGGGCAGGGAGTACGAGCAGTACTTC. It translates to CASSLRGREYEQYF. Looking up the rest from reference TRBV28 and TRBJ2-7 gives the full variable domain: DVKVTQSSRYLVKRTGEKVFLECVQDMDHENMFWYRQDPGLGLRLIYFSYDVKMKEKGDIPEGYSVSREKKERFSLILESASTNQTSMYLCASSLRGREYEQYFGPGTRLTVT.

V and J are TRBV28 and TRBJ1-6; D is perhaps TRBD1 (6 bases). V was shortened by 6 bases and J by 4 bases, with 16 bases between the two germline ends. The CDR3 length is 16 residues. The V gene's germline CDR1 is MDHEN and CDR2 SYDVKM. The CDR3 DNA follows: TGTGCCAGCAGGGGAACAGGGTTGGGGTATAATTCACCCCTCCACTTT. It codes for CASRGTGLGYNSPLHF.

The chain joins TRBV4-1 to TRBJ2-5; 8 bases align to TRBD1. Looked up from germline, CDR1 is MGHRA and CDR2 is YSYEKL. V shed 1 base, J shed 5 bases, and the junction held 3 bases outside the gene matches. This CDR3 contains 14 residues. CDR3 DNA sequence: TGCGCCAGCAGCCAAGGGACAGGGCTCGAGACCCAGTACTTC. Amino acids: CASSQGTGLETQYF.

The chain carries TRBV10-2 and TRBJ2-1; a possible D gene is TRBD1 (5 bases). Looked up from germline, CDR1 is WSHSY and CDR2 is SAAADI. The germline V and J ends were trimmed by 3 bases and 3 bases, with 12 bases remaining between them. This CDR3 has 15 amino acids. CDR3 in amino acids: CASSDQGVFYNEQFF. The CDR3 DNA follows: TGCGCCAGCAGTGATCAAGGGGTCTTCTACAATGAGCAGTTCTTC.

The chain is built from TRBV28 and TRBJ2-2; maybe TRBD2 (6 bases). Germline V gene lookup returns CDR1 MDHEN and CDR2 SYDVKM. The CDR3 is 15 amino acids. Trimming took off 6 bases at V and 3 bases at J, with 14 bases between the two ends. CDR3 amino acids: CASRKRWRDTGELFF. The CDR3 DNA is TGTGCCAGCAGGAAGAGGTGGAGGGACACCGGGGAGCTGTTTTTT.

This chain connects TRBV2 to TRBJ2-5; possibly TRBD2 for D (7 bases). CDR1 is SNHLY, CDR2 FYNNEI, per germline. The CDR3 has 16 residues. V gave up 5 bases and J gave up 5 bases, with 21 bases separating them. CDR3 amino acids: CASSPTGGGASETQYF. The CDR3 DNA reads TGTGCCAGCAGTCCCACTGGGGGGGGCGCGAGTGAGACCCAGTACTTC.

In nucleotides, the CDR3 is TGTGCCAGCAGTTTGGGCAGGGGGAGGTCAGATACGCAGTATTTT. Translated: CASSLGRGRSDTQYF. The chain carries TRBV28 and TRBJ2-3; D is perhaps TRBD1 (7 bases). This CDR3 contains 15 residues. Trimming removed 3 bases at V and 4 bases at J, with 14 bases between. Germline V gene data show CDR1 as MDHEN and CDR2 as SYDVKM.

This clone has more than one count but fewer than ten. This rearrangement joins TRBV9 to TRBJ2-3, with D possibly TRBD1 on 7 matching bases. The CDR3 is 17 residues long. Germline values: CDR1 SGDLS, CDR2 YYNGEE. The V end lost 2 bases, the J end lost 0 bases, and 16 bases lay between the germline ends. CDR3 DNA: TGTGCCAGCAGCGTCCGGGGGACAGACCCTAGCACAGATACGCAGTATTTT. It encodes CASSVRGTDPSTDTQYF.

V gene TRBV6-2 or TRBV6-3 combines with J gene TRBJ2-2, with 8 bases that match TRBD2. The germline V gene encodes CDR1 MNHEY and CDR2 SVGEGT. Trimming at V came to 4 bases and at J to 13 bases, leaving 5 bases not matched to a gene. The CDR3 runs to 12 residues. This CDR3 is CASSSGLAGLFF. In DNA, the CDR3 is TGTGCCAGCAGTTCCGGGCTAGCGGGGCTGTTTTTT.

Regarding this clone: Other DNA sequences in this specimen translate into the identical CDR3. The V gene is TRBV19, the J gene TRBJ1-5; the D gene is possibly TRBD1 (5 bases). V was clipped by 2 bases and J by 0 bases, with 8 bases between them. Looked up from germline, CDR1 is LNHDA and CDR2 is SQIVND (reference sequence). This CDR3 has 15 residues. CDR3 loop: CASSIRGDSNQPQHF. CDR3 in DNA: TGTGCCAGTAGTATAAGGGGTGATAGCAATCAGCCCCAGCATTTT.

The rearrangement links TRBV2 to TRBJ2-3, with 8 bases identical to TRBD2. Germline V gene lookup returns CDR1 SNHLY and CDR2 FYNNEI. There are 15 residues in the CDR3. V trimming: 4 bases; J trimming: 0 bases; junction bases outside the gene matches: 3. As DNA, the CDR3 is TGTGCCAGCAGTGTTCGGGAGGGAAGCACAGATACGCAGTATTTT. It encodes CASSVREGSTDTQYF.

Only a few counts were recorded for this clone. The chain is built from TRBV28 and TRBJ2-7; 8 positions match TRBD2. V lost 6 bases to trimming and J lost 0 bases; unmatched junction nucleotides: 7. The CDR3 is 15 residues long. Germline assignment: CDR1 MDHEN and CDR2 SYDVKM. In DNA form, the CDR3 reads TGTGCCAGCAGCCTGACTAGCGAGAGCTCCTACGAGCAGTACTTC. Translated: CASSLTSESSYEQYF.

The J gene is TRBJ2-1, the V gene TRBV28, with 11 nucleotides matching TRBD2. In germline, CDR1 is MDHEN, CDR2 SYDVKM. The CDR3 consists of 17 residues. The J segment lost 4 bases and the V segment lost 1 base, leaving 6 bases of the junction unmatched. CDR3 region: CASSLYWGTSGYNEQFF. In DNA form, the CDR3 reads TGTGCCAGCAGTTTATATTGGGGGACTAGCGGTTACAATGAGCAGTTCTTC.

Only a few counts were recorded for this clone. The gene calls are TRBV19 and TRBJ2-2; 8 bases agree with TRBD1. Germline V gives CDR1 LNHDA, CDR2 SQIVND (reference sequence). The CDR3 is 15 residues long. V lost 6 bases and J lost 1; bases outside the gene matches: 4. The CDR3 region has the DNA TGTGCCAGTAGGGCCGGGACAGGGAACACCGGGGAGCTGTTTTTT. This encodes CASRAGTGNTGELFF.

V gene TRBV7-2 combines with J gene TRBJ1-2, with D possibly being TRBD1 (5 bases). The ends were cut back, 4 bases at V and 7 bases at J, with 10 bases in the middle. CDR1 is SGHTA and CDR2 is FQGNSA in the germline V gene. The CDR3 extends over 12 amino acids. In DNA form, the CDR3 reads TGTGCCAGCAGCTCGTCCAGGGTTGGCTACACCTTC. Residues: CASSSSRVGYTF.

This clone showed up just a few times. The chain links TRBV27 to TRBJ2-1, with 10 bases fitting TRBD1. Looked up from germline, CDR1 is MNHEY and CDR2 is SMNVEV (reference sequence). The CDR3 has 16 residues. V was clipped by 6 bases and J by 10 bases; unmatched bases: 15. The CDR3 DNA follows: TGTGCCAGCAGCCCGACCCGGGACAGGGGCCTCAGGGAGCAGTTCTTC. It specifies CASSPTRDRGLREQFF.

The chain employs TRBV2 and TRBJ2-3; 7 positions match TRBD2. CDR1 is SNHLY and CDR2 is FYNNEI in the germline V gene. This CDR3 contains 12 residues. Trimming at V came to 2 bases and at J to 8 bases, leaving 1 base not matched to a gene. CDR3 sequence: CASSEREGTQYF. The CDR3 bases are TGTGCCAGCAGTGAAAGGGAGGGTACGCAGTATTTT.

The chain uses TRBV5-8 and TRBJ2-1; 7 bases are shared with TRBD2. The CDR3 has 17 amino acids. J gave up 4 bases and V 2 bases, and 12 bases lay outside the gene matches. From germline, CDR1 is SGHTS and CDR2 YDEGEE. CDR3 residues: CASSFLVGGSGYNEQFF. Written as DNA, the CDR3 is TGTGCCAGCAGCTTTTTGGTTGGCGGGAGTGGATACAATGAGCAGTTCTTC.

This clone was picked up one time. CDR3 in DNA: TGTGCCAGCAGCAAAGTTTTGGGACATTATTACACTGAAGCTTTCTTT. The encoded protein is CASSKVLGHYYTEAFF. The rearrangement joins TRBV21-1 to TRBJ1-1; the DNA was not compared with TRBD1, the D call given in the table. TRBV21-1 is recorded as a pseudogene. CDR3 length: 16 residues.

The rearrangement uses TRBV19 and TRBJ2-1; TRBD2 matches 14 bases. The CDR3 has 15 residues. CDR1 and CDR2 from the germline V gene are LNHDA and SQIVND (reference sequence). With V trimmed by 4 bases and J by 9 bases, 5 bases remained unmatched. CDR3 sequence reads: CASSRGLAGEGEQFF. The DNA for the CDR3 is TGTGCCAGTAGTAGGGGACTAGCGGGAGAGGGTGAGCAGTTCTTC.

This rearrangement joins TRBV24-1 to TRBJ2-3, with 10 bases identical to TRBD2. Looked up from germline, CDR1 is KGHDR and CDR2 is SFDVKD. Losses at the gene ends were 2 bases for V and 3 bases for J; bases not matched to a gene: 7. There are 17 residues in the CDR3. CDR3 loop: CATSDWTSGPGTDTQYF. DNA for the CDR3: TGTGCCACCAGTGATTGGACTAGCGGCCCTGGGACAGATACGCAGTATTTT.

This chain uses TRBV30 with TRBJ2-2, with 8 bases matching TRBD1. Germline trimming cut 8 bases from V and 7 bases from J; bases unmatched to any gene: 6. There are 12 residues in the CDR3. Per the germline V gene, CDR1 is GTSNPN and CDR2 is SVGIG (reference sequence). The CDR3 region has the DNA TGTGCCCAGGGACAGGTTGACGGGGAGCTGTTTTTT. It codes for CAQGQVDGELFF. The whole variable domain, filled in from reference TRBV30 and TRBJ2-2, reads SQTIHQWPATLVQPVGSPLSLECTVEGTSNPNLYWYRQAAGRGLQLLFYSVGIGQISSEVPQNLSASRPQDRQFILSSKKLLLSDSGFYLCAQGQVDGELFFGEGSRLTVL.

The chain's CDR3 is CAISATESYEQYF. The CDR3 DNA is TGTGCCATCAGTGCGACAGAGAGCTACGAGCAGTACTTC. This sequence joins TRBV10-3 and TRBJ2-7; tentative D call: TRBD1 (5 bases). Germline V CDR1 and CDR2: ENHRY, SYGVKD. This CDR3 has 13 residues. V lost 4 bases to trimming and J lost 3 bases, with 10 bases between them.

The V call is TRBV24-1, the J call TRBJ2-5; D not resolved. Germline V gene data show CDR1 as KGHDR and CDR2 as SFDVKD. There are 14 residues in the CDR3. The V and J ends lost 6 bases and 5 bases respectively, with 15 bases between them. CDR3 sequence (DNA): TGTGCCACCAGTCCTCCACCCCCACGGGAGACCCAGTACTTC. Encoded protein: CATSPPPPRETQYF.

CDR3 nucleotides: TGTGCCAGCAGTTTGTTAGGGACTAGTAGCAAGTTCTTC. Encoded protein: CASSLLGTSSKFF. The V and J genes are TRBV27 and TRBJ2-1; 8 bases map to TRBD2. This CDR3 is built from 13 residues. Germline V gene data show CDR1 as MNHEY and CDR2 as SMNVEV (reference sequence). V shed 3 bases, J shed 14 bases, and the junction held 9 bases outside the gene matches.

V gene TRBV6-2 or TRBV6-3 combines with J gene TRBJ2-7, with 10 positions matching TRBD2. The CDR3 is 14 amino acids. CDR1 is MNHEY and CDR2 is SVGEGT in the germline V gene. Trimming cost V 2 bases and J 7 bases; bases outside gene matches: 5. This chain's CDR3 is CASSYPGLAKEQYF. The CDR3 DNA reads as TGTGCCAGCAGTTACCCGGGACTAGCGAAAGAGCAGTACTTC.

The chain employs TRBV7-9 and TRBJ1-2, with a possible D match to TRBD1 (5 bases). With 5 bases removed from V and 4 bases from J, the gap between germline ends came to 8 bases. The CDR3 has 12 amino acids. The germline gives CDR1 SEHNR, CDR2 FQNEAQ (reference sequence). The DNA of the CDR3 is TGTGCCAGCAGCATTGACAGCTATGGCTACACCTTC. It specifies CASSIDSYGYTF.

The chain links TRBV19 to TRBJ1-6; possibly TRBD1 for D (5 bases). The CDR3 consists of 16 residues. Germline V lookup: CDR1 LNHDA, CDR2 SQIVND (reference sequence). The V end lost 6 bases, the J end lost 1 base, and 13 bases lay between the germline ends. CDR3 region: CASRGGTASYNSPLHF. In DNA, the CDR3 is TGTGCCAGTAGGGGAGGGACGGCATCCTATAATTCACCCCTCCACTTT.

The chain links TRBV27 to TRBJ2-1; D gene unclear. Germline V gene data show CDR1 as MNHEY and CDR2 as SMNVEV (reference sequence). The CDR3 contains 16 residues. Trimming stripped 6 bases from V and 0 bases from J, with 15 bases between. This CDR3 is CASRVLGRSSYNEQFF. In DNA, the CDR3 is TGTGCCAGCAGAGTACTTGGCCGGAGCTCCTACAATGAGCAGTTCTTC.

This clone was detected only a few times. The chain recombines TRBV28 with TRBJ2-7, with 7 bases identical to TRBD1. The CDR3 sequence is 15 residues long. The germline gives CDR1 MDHEN, CDR2 SYDVKM. V lost 6 bases, J lost 1 base, and 9 bases stayed unmatched. CDR3 DNA: TGTGCCAGCAGCCAAGACAGGGAAAATTCCTACGAGCAGTACTTC. Amino acid sequence: CASSQDRENSYEQYF.

This chain links TRBV3-1 (or the pseudogene TRBV3-2) with TRBJ2-7; TRBD1 is a possible D gene (5 bases). This CDR3 contains 17 residues. Trimming took 1 base from V and 2 from J, leaving 18 bases between them. Germline assignment: CDR1 LGHDT and CDR2 YNNKEL (reference sequence). The CDR3 region has the DNA TGTGCCAGCAGCCAAGGCCTTCGTGCAGGGTCACCCTACGAGCAGTACTTC. It encodes CASSQGLRAGSPYEQYF.

This clone was observed at least ten times. As DNA, the CDR3 is TGTGCCAGCAGTGAACGGACGTTCACGGGGGCAACTAATGAAAAACTGTTTTTT. This translates into CASSERTFTGATNEKLFF. The chain has TRBV6-1 and TRBJ1-4; D is possibly TRBD1 (5 bases). CDR1 MNHNS and CDR2 SASEGT come from the germline V gene. The CDR3 is made up of 18 amino acids. V was pared by 2 bases and J by 0 bases, with 16 bases between.